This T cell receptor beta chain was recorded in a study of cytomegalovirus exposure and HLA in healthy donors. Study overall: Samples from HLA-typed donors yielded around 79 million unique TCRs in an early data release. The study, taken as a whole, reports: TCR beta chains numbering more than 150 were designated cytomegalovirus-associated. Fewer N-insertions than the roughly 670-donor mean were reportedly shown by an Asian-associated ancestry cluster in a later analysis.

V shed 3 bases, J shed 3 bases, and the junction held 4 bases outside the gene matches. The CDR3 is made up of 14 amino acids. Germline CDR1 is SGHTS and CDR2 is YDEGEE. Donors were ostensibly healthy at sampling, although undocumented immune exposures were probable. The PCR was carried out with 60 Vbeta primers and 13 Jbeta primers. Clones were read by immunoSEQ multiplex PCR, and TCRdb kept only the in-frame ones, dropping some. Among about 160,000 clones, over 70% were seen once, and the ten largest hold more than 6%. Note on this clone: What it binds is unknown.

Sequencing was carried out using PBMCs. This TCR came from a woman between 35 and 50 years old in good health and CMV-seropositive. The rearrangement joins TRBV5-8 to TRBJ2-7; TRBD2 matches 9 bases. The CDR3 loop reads CASSSRGGRYEQYF. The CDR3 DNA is TGTGCCAGCAGCTCGCGGGGGGGCCGCTACGAGCAGTACTTC.